This is a list of T cell receptor beta chains from one sample in a study of CD8 T cells in Susac syndrome. TCRdb reanalysed the immunoSEQ multiplex PCR reads using MiXCR and keeps one entry per CDR3 protein. The profile shows a few hundred thousand distinct CDR3 sequences, roughly 90% of them singletons. The sample comprised CD8+ T cells from PBMCs. These receptors originate from a human donor with multiple sclerosis. Both conserved end residues are part of each CDR3. Fields, in order: clone size, J gene, D gene, V gene, CDR3 protein, CDR3 DNA. D genes are given only for firm matches. Rows may omit the clone size; those that give it use once, few, many or a size class.

once,TRBJ2-2,-,TRBV19,CASTLNGELFF,TGTGCCAGTACTTTGAACGGGGAGCTGTTTTTT
-,TRBJ1-1,-,TRBV5-5,CASKWGLNTEAFF,TGTGCCAGCAAATGGGGTTTGAACACTGAAGCTTTCTTT
-,TRBJ2-7,-,TRBV14,CASSPEQLPPYEQYF,TGTGCCAGCAGCCCGGAGCAGCTCCCTCCCTACGAGCAGTACTTC
-,TRBJ2-7,TRBD2,TRBV6-1,CASSGRLAGAYEQYF,TGTGCCAGCAGTGGACGACTAGCGGGGGCCTACGAGCAGTACTTC
-,TRBJ2-1,-,TRBV18,CASSPPETVTYNEQFF,TGTGCCAGCTCACCACCCGAGACAGTCACATACAATGAGCAGTTCTTC
-,TRBJ2-7,-,TRBV7-9,CASSSGGEGPSSYEQYF,TGTGCCAGCAGCTCCGGAGGGGAAGGGCCCAGCTCCTACGAGCAGTACTTC
-,TRBJ1-4,TRBD1,TRBV28,CASSRDSFNEKLFF,TGTGCCAGCAGCCGGGACAGTTTTAATGAAAAACTGTTTTTT
-,TRBJ2-3,-,TRBV15,CATSGDSTDTQYF,TGTGCCACCAGCGGGGATTCAACAGATACGCAGTATTTT
-,TRBJ2-5,-,TRBV7-7,CASSTTPQGSETQYF,TGTGCTAGCAGCACAACGCCGCAGGGATCAGAGACCCAGTACTTC
-,TRBJ2-3,-,TRBV24-1,CATSDPLGGTQYF,TGTGCCACCAGTGACCCCCTAGGGGGGACGCAGTATTTT